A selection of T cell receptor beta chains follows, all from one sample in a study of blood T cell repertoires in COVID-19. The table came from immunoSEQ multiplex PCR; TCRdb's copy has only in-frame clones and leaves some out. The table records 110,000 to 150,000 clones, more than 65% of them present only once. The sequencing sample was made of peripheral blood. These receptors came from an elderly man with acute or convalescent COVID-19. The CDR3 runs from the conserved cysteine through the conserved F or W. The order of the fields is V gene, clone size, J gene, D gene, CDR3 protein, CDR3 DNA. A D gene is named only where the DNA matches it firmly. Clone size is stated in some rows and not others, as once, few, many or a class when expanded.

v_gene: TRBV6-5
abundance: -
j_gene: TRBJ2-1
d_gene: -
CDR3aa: CASSKGLGEQFF
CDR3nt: TGTGCCAGCAGTAAGGGGTTAGGGGAGCAGTTCTTC

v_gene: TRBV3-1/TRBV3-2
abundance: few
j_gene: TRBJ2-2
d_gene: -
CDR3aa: CASSQWRTTNTGELFF
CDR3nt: TGTGCCAGCAGCCAATGGAGGACGACGAACACCGGGGAGCTGTTTTTT

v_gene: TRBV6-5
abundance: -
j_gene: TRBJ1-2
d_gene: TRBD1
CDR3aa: CASGKGQGANYGYTF
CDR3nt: TGTGCCAGCGGGAAAGGACAGGGGGCAAACTATGGCTACACCTTC

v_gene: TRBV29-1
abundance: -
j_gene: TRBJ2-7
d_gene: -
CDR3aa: CSVERTKGYEQYF
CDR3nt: TGCAGCGTTGAAAGGACTAAGGGCTACGAGCAGTACTTC

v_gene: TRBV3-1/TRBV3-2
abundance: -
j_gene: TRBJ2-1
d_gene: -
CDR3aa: CASSSLNNEQFF
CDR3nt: TGTGCCAGCAGCTCTCTAAACAATGAGCAGTTCTTC

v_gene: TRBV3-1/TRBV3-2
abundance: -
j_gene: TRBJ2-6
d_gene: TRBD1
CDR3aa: CASSPNTGTGAGANVLTF
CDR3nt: TGTGCCAGCAGCCCCAATACCGGGACAGGGGCCGGGGCCAACGTCCTGACTTTC

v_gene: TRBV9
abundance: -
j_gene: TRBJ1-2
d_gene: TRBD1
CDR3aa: CASSAGTRDSLYGYTF
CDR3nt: TGTGCCAGCAGCGCGGGGACCCGGGACAGTCTCTATGGCTACACCTTC

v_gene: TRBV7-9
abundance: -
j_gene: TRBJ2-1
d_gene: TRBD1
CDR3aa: CASSTGAGGYEQFF
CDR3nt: TGTGCCAGCAGCACTGGGGCAGGGGGCTATGAGCAGTTCTTC

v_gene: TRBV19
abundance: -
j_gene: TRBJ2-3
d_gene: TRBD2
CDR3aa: CASSRAGGPTDTQYF
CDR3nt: TGTGCCAGTAGTAGGGCGGGGGGGCCAACAGATACGCAGTATTTT

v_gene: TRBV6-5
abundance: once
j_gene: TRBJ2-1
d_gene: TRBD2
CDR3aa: CASLRRGGVYNEQFF
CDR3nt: TGTGCCAGTCTACGGCGCGGGGGGGTTTACAATGAGCAGTTCTTC

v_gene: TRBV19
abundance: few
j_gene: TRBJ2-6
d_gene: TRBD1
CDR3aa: CASSPRGLGANVLTF
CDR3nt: TGTGCCAGTAGTCCCAGGGGGCTTGGGGCCAACGTCCTGACTTTC

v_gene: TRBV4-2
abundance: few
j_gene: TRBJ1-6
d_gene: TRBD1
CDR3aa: CASSQGDRNSPLHF
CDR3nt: TGTGCCAGCAGCCAAGGGGACAGAAATTCACCCCTCCACTTT

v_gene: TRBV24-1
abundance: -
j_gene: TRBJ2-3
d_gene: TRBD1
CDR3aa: CATRSDGTGGDTQYF
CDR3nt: TGTGCCACCAGATCAGACGGGACAGGGGGTGATACGCAGTATTTT

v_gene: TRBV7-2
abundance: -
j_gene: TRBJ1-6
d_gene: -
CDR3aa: CASSPDRQNSPLHF
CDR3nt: TGTGCCAGCAGCCCAGACAGGCAAAATTCACCCCTCCACTTT

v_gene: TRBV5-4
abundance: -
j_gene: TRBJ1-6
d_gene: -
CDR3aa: CASSRGGVESYNSPLHF
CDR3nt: TGTGCCAGCAGCCGGGGCGGGGTGGAGTCCTATAATTCACCCCTCCACTTT

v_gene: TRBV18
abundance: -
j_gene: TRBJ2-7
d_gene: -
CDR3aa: CASSRVRGLYEQYF
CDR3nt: TGTGCCAGCTCACGGGTCAGGGGCCTCTACGAGCAGTACTTC

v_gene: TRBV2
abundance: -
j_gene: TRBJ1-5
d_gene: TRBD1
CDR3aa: CASSVGQISNQPQHF
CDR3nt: TGTGCCAGCAGCGTGGGACAGATTAGCAATCAGCCCCAGCATTTT

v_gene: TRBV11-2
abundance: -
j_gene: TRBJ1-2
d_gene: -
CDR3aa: CASSLAVQIPSEYGYTF
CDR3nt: TGTGCCAGCAGCTTAGCGGTTCAGATCCCATCGGAGTATGGCTACACCTTC

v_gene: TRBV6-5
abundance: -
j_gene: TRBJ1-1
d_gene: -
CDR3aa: CASSPASSMNTEAFF
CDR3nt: TGTGCCAGCAGTCCAGCGTCTTCGATGAACACTGAAGCTTTCTTT

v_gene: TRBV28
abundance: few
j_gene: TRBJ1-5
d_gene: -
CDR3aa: CASSPYTSPGWGHF
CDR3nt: TGTGCCAGCAGTCCCTATACGTCCCCGGGATGGGGGCATTTT

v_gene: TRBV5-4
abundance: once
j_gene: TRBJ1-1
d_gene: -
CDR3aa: CASSLDREEAFF
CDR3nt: TGTGCCAGCAGCTTGGACCGGGAGGAAGCTTTCTTT

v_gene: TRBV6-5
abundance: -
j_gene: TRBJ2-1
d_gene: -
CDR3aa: CASSYPDGKPEQFF
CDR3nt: TGTGCCAGCAGTTACCCTGACGGGAAACCGGAGCAGTTCTTC